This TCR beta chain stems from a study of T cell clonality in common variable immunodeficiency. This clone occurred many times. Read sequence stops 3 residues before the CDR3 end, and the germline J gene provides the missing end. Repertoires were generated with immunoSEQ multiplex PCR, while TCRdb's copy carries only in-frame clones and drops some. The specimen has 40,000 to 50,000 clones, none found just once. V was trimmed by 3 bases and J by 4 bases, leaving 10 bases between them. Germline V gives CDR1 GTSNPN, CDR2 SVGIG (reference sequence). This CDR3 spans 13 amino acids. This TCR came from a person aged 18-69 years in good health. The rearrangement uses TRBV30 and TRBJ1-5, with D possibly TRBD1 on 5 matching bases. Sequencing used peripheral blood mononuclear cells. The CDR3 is CAWRGAGNQPQHF. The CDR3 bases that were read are TGTGCCTGGAGAGGGGCAGGAAATCAGCCC.